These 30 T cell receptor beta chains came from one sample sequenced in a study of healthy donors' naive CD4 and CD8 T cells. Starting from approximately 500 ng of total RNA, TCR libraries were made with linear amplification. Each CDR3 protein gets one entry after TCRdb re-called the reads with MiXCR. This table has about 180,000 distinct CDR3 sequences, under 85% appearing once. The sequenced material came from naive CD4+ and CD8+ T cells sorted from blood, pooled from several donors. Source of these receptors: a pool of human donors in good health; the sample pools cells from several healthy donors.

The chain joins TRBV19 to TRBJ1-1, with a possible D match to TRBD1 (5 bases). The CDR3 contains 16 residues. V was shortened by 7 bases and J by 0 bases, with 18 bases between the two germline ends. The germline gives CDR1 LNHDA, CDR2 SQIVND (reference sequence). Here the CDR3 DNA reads TGTGCCAGTACCATCTCTGGAGGGGCCCTGAACACTGAAGCTTTCTTT. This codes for CASTISGGALNTEAFF. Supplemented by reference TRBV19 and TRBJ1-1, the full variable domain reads DGGITQSPKYLFRKEGQNVTLSCEQNLNHDAMYWYRQDPGQGLRLIYYSQIVNDFQKGDIAEGYSVSREKKESFPLTVTSAQKNPTAFYLCASTISGGALNTEAFFGQGTRLTVV.

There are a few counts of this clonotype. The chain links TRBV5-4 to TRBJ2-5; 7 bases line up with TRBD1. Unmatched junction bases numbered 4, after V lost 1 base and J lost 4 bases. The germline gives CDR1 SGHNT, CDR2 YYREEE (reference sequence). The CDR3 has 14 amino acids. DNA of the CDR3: TGTGCCAGCAGCTTGACAGGGGCCTCAGAGACCCAGTACTTC. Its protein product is CASSLTGASETQYF.

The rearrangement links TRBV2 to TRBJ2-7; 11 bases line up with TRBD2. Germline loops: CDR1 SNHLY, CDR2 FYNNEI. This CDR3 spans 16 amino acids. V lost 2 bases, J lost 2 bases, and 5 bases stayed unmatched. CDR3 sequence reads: CASSESGTSGTYEQYF. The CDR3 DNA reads TGTGCCAGCAGTGAATCAGGGACTAGCGGTACCTACGAGCAGTACTTC. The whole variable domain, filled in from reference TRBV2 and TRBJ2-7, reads EPEVTQTPSHQVTQMGQEVILRCVPISNHLYFYWYRQILGQKVEFLVSFYNNEISEKSEIFDDQFSVERPDGSNFTLKIRSTKLEDSAMYFCASSESGTSGTYEQYFGPGTRLTVT.

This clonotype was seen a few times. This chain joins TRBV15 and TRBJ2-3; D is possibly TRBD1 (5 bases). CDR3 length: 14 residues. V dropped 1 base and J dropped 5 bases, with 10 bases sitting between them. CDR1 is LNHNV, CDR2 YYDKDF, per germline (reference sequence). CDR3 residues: CATSRGTPGDTQYF. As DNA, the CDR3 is TGTGCCACCAGCAGAGGGACACCCGGAGATACGCAGTATTTT.

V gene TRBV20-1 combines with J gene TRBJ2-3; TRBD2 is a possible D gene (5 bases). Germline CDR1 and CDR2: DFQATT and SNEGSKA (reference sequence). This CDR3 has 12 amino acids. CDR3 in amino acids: CLAPTVPHTQYF. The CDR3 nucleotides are TGCCTAGCTCCCACCGTGCCCCATACGCAGTATTTT.

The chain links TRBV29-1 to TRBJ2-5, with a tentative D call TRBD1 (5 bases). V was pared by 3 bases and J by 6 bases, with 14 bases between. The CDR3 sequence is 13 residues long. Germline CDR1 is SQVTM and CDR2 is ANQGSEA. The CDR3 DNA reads TGCAGCGTTGATGGGGCACCCCGGCAGACCCAGTACTTC. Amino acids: CSVDGAPRQTQYF.

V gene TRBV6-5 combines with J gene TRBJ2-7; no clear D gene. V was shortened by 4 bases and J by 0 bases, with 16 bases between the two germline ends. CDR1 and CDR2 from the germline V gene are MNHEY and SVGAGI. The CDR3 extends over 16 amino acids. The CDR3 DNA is TGTGCCAGCAGTTCCCCTGGGGTAAGGAGCTCCTACGAGCAGTACTTC. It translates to CASSSPGVRSSYEQYF.

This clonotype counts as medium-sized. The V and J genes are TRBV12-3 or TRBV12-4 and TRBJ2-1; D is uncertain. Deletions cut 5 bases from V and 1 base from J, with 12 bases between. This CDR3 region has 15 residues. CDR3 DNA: TGTGCCAGCAGTCTCGGGTCGGCATCCTACAATGAGCAGTTCTTC. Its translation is CASSLGSASYNEQFF.

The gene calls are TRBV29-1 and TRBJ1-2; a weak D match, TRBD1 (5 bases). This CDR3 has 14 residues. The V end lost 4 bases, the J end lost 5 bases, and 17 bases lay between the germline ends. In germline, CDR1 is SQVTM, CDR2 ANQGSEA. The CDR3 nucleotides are TGCAGCGTTGCCAGGGAGAATTCCCTATATGGCTACACCTTC. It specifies CSVARENSLYGYTF.

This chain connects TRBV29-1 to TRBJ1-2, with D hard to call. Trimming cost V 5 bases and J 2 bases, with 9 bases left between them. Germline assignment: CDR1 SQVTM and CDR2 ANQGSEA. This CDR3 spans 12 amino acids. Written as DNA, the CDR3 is TGCAGCGTTCGAGGAGAAAACTATGGCTACACCTTC. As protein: CSVRGENYGYTF.

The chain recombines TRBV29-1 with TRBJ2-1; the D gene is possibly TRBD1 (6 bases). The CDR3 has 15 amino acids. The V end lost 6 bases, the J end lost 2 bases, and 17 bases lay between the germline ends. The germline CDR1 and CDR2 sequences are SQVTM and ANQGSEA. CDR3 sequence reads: CSVYLQGSPYNEQFF. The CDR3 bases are TGCAGCGTCTACTTACAGGGAAGCCCCTACAATGAGCAGTTCTTC.

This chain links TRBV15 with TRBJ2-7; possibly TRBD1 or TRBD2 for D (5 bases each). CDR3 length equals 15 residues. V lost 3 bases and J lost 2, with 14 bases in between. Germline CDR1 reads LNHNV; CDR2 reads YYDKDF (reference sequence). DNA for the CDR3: TGTGCCACCAGCAGGGACCGGGACCGGACCTACGAGCAGTACTTC. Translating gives CATSRDRDRTYEQYF. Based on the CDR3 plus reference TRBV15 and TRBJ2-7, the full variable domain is DAMVIQNPRYQVTQFGKPVTLSCSQTLNHNVMYWYQQKSSQAPKLLFHYYDKDFNNEADTPDNFQSRRPNTSFCFLDIRSPGLGDTAMYLCATSRDRDRTYEQYFGPGTRLTVT.

CDR3 in DNA: TGTGCCTTTGGACAGGGTCCACCTGAAGCTTTCTTT. Translation gives CAFGQGPPEAFF. The chain employs TRBV30 and TRBJ1-1; 8 positions agree with TRBD1. This CDR3 contains 12 residues. Unmatched junction bases numbered 7, after V lost 7 bases and J lost 6 bases. Germline CDR1 and CDR2: GTSNPN and SVGIG (reference sequence).

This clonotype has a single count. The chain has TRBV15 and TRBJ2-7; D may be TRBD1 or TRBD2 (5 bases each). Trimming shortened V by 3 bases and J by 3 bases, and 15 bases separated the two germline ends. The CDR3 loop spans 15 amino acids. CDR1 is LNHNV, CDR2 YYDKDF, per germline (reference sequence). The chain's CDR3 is CATSSPTGRNYEQYF. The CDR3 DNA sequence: TGTGCCACCAGCAGCCCCACGGGACGAAACTACGAGCAGTACTTC.

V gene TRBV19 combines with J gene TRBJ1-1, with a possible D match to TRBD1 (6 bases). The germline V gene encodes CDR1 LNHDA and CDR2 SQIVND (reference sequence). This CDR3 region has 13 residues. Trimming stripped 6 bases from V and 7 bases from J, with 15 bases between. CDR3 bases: TGTGCCAGTAGGGACAGAATGGGCAGTGAAGCTTTCTTT. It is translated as CASRDRMGSEAFF.

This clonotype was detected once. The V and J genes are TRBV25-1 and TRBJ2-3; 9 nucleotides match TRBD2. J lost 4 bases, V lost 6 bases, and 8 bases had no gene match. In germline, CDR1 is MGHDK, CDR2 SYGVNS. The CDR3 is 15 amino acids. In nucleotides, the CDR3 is TGTGCCAGCAGCCCGTTAGCGGGGGCGCCAGATACGCAGTATTTT. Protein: CASSPLAGAPDTQYF.

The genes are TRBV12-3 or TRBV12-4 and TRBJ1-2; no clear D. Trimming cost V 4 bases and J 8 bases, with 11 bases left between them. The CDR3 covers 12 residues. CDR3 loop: CASSSRLRGYTF. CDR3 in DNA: TGTGCCAGCAGTTCCCGACTGAGAGGCTACACCTTC.

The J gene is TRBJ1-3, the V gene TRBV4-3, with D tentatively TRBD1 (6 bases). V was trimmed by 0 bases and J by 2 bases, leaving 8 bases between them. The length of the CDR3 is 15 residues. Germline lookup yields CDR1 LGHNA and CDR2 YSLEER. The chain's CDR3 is CASSQDSGAGNTIYF. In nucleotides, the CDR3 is TGCGCCAGCAGCCAAGACTCAGGGGCTGGAAACACCATATATTTT.

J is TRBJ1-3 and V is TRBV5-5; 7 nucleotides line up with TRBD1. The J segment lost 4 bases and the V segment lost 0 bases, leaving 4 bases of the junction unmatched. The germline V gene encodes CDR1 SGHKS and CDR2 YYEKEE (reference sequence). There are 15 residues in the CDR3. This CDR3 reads CASSLAGTAGNTIYF. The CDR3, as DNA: TGTGCCAGCAGCTTGGCTGGGACAGCCGGAAACACCATATATTTT. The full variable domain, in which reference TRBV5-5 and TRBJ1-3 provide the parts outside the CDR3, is DAGVTQSPTHLIKTRGQQVTLRCSPISGHKSVSWYQQVLGQGPQFIFQYYEKEERGRGNFPDRFSARQFPNYSSELNVNALLLGDSALYLCASSLAGTAGNTIYFGEGSWLTVV.

The CDR3 protein is CSASMSGSVHEQFF. DNA for the CDR3: TGCAGTGCTAGCATGAGCGGGAGTGTCCATGAGCAGTTCTTC. V usage is TRBV20-1 and J usage is TRBJ2-1; 8 nucleotides agree with TRBD2. CDR1 is DFQATT, CDR2 SNEGSKA, per germline (reference sequence). The CDR3 has 14 residues. V lost 3 bases, J lost 8 bases, and 9 bases stayed unmatched.

The CDR3 loop reads CSARIVSSYEQYF. In DNA, the CDR3 is TGCAGCGCGCGAATAGTTAGCTCCTACGAGCAGTACTTC. The J gene is TRBJ2-7, the V gene TRBV29-1; D gene unclear. Germline-derived CDR1 and CDR2 are SQVTM and ANQGSEA. With 7 bases removed from V and 0 bases from J, the gap between germline ends came to 13 bases. The length of the CDR3 is 13 residues.

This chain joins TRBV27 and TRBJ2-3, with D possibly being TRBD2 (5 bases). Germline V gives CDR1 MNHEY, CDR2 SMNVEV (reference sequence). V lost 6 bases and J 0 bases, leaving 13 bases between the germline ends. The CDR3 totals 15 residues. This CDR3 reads CASSWRLPSTDTQYF. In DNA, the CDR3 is TGTGCCAGCAGCTGGCGACTACCGAGCACAGATACGCAGTATTTT.

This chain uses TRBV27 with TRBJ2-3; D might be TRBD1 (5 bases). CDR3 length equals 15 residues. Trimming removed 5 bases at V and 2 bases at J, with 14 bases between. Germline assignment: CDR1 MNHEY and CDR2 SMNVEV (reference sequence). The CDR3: CASSTRQKFTDTQYF. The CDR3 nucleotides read TGTGCCAGCAGTACCCGACAGAAATTCACAGATACGCAGTATTTT.

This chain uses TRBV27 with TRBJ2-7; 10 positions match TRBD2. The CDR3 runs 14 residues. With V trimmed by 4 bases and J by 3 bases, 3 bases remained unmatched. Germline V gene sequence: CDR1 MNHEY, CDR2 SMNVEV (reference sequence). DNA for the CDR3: TGTGCCAGCAGTTCCTTAGCGGGGGGCTACGAGCAGTACTTC. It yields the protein CASSSLAGGYEQYF.

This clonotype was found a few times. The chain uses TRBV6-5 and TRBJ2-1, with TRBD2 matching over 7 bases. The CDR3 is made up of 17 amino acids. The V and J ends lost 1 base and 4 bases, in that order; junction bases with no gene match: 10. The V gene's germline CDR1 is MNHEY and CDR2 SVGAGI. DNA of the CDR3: TGTGCCAGCAGTTACTTGGCCTTGGGGAGGGGTTACAATGAGCAGTTCTTC. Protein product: CASSYLALGRGYNEQFF.

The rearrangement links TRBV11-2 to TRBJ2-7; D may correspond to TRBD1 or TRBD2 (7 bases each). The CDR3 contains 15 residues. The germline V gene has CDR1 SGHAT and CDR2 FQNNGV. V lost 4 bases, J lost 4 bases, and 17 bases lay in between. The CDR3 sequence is CASSSMTGREYEQYF. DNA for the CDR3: TGTGCCAGCAGCTCCATGACAGGGAGGGAGTACGAGCAGTACTTC.

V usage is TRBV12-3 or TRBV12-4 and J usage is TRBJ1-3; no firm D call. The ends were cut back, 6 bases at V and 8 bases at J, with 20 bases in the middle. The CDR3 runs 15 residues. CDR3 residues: CASSAVGLVADTIYF. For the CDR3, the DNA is TGTGCCAGCAGCGCCGTGGGATTAGTAGCGGACACCATATATTTT.

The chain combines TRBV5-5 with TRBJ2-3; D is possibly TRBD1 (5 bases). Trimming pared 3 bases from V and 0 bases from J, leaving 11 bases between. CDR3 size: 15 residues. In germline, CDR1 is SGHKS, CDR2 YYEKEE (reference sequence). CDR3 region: CASSSLDTSTDTQYF. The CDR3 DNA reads TGTGCCAGCAGCTCGCTGGACACCAGCACAGATACGCAGTATTTT.

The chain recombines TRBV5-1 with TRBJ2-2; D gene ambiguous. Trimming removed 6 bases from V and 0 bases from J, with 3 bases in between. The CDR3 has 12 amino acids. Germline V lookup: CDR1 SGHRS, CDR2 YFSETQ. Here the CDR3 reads CASTPNTGELFF. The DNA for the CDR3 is TGCGCCAGCACCCCGAACACCGGGGAGCTGTTTTTT.

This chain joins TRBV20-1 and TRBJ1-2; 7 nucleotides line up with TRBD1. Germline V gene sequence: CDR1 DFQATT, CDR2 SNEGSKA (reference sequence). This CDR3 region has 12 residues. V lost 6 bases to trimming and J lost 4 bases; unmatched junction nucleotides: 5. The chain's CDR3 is CSATTGSYGYTF. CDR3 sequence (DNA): TGCAGTGCGACGACAGGGTCCTATGGCTACACCTTC.